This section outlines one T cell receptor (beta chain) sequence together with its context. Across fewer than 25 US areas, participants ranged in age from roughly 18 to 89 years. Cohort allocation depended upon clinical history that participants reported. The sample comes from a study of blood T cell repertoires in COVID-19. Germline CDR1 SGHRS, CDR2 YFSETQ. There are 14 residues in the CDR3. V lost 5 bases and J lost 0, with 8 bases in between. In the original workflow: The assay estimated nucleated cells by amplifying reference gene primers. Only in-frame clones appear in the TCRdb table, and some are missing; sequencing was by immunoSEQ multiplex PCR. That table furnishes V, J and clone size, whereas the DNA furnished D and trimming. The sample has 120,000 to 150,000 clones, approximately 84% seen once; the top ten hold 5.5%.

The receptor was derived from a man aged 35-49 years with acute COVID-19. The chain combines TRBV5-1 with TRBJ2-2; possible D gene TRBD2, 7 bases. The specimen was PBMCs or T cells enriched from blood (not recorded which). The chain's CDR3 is CASRGGANTGELFF. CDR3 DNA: TGCGCCAGCAGAGGGGGGGCGAACACCGGGGAGCTGTTTTTT.